This T cell receptor beta chain was identified in a study of T cells in Graves' hyperthyroidism and ophthalmopathy. Findings of the study overall: In the blood, most expanded thyroid clonotypes above 0.001 appeared as well.

The CDR3 has 16 amino acids. CDR1 SGHAT and CDR2 FQDESV come from the germline V gene (reference sequence). V lost 1 base and J lost 2; bases outside the gene matches: 4. This clonotype was counted many times. As yet, its antigen is unknown. Amplified TCR beta CDR3 regions came from RNA transcripts. The primer set for the first-round RT-PCR of the TCR CDR3 was HTBI. TCRdb ran MiXCR on the multiplex PCR reads and lists one entry per CDR3 protein. The data show over 250,000 distinct CDR3 sequences, with approximately 26% seen just once and over 25% held by the top ten. This receptor was identified in a middle-aged man with Graves' hyperthyroidism that later progressed to Graves' ophthalmopathy. Sequencing was carried out using blood. V usage is TRBV11-1 and J usage is TRBJ2-2, with 7 nucleotides matching TRBD2. The CDR3 here is CASSLGASGNTGELFF. As DNA, the CDR3 is TGTGCCAGCAGCTTAGGGGCTAGCGGAAACACCGGGGAGCTGTTTTTT.